This T cell receptor (beta chain) derives from a study of T cell responses to AZD1222 COVID-19 vaccine. Study-wide findings and caveats: Among vaccine-associated CD4 TCRs, coverage spanned spike, with dominance at 160-218 and 743-854. Clonal diversity was possibly underestimated; the donors were predominantly white British and more often female.

Losses at the gene ends were 5 bases for V and 3 bases for J; bases not matched to a gene: 4. Germline V gives CDR1 SGHAT, CDR2 FQDESV (reference sequence). This CDR3 has 14 residues. As for this clone: Its antigen is as yet unknown.

Generated by immunoSEQ multiplex PCR, the TCRdb table keeps only in-frame clones and is missing some. The table has approximately 110,000 clones, approximately 85% seen once; the top ten hold approximately 6.6%. Sequenced material: peripheral blood, taken on day 0 of AZD1222 vaccination. The chain combines TRBV11-1 with TRBJ2-5; 9 bases are a match to TRBD1. The origin of this receptor is an adult in good health. The CDR3 reads CASSPRDREETQYF. In DNA, the CDR3 is TGTGCCAGCAGCCCTCGGGACAGGGAAGAGACCCAGTACTTC.